This T cell receptor beta chain was documented in a study of PD-L1 blockade in urothelial cancer. Study information: Each participant's history included 0 to 3 prior chemotherapy regimens. Regarding the study as a whole: When measured at 3 weeks, tumor-associated blood clones expanded more in durable-benefit patients.

Repertoires were generated with immunoSEQ multiplex PCR, while TCRdb's copy carries only in-frame clones and drops some. The table includes about 50,000 clones, around 80% detected once. Details on this clone: Its antigen is currently unknown.

Trimming removed 3 bases from V and 5 bases from J, with 11 bases in between. The CDR3 extends over 13 amino acids. Looked up from germline, CDR1 is MNHNS and CDR2 is SASEGT. Time point denoted: peripheral blood 6 weeks after treatment start. The material was PBMCs, obtained around atezolizumab (anti-PD-L1) treatment. The receptor comes from a man between 70 and 80 years old with urothelial cancer. This chain connects TRBV6-1 to TRBJ2-7; D uncertain. The CDR3 loop is CASSDVVENEQYF. CDR3 nucleotide sequence: TGTGCCAGCAGTGATGTAGTGGAGAACGAGCAGTACTTC.